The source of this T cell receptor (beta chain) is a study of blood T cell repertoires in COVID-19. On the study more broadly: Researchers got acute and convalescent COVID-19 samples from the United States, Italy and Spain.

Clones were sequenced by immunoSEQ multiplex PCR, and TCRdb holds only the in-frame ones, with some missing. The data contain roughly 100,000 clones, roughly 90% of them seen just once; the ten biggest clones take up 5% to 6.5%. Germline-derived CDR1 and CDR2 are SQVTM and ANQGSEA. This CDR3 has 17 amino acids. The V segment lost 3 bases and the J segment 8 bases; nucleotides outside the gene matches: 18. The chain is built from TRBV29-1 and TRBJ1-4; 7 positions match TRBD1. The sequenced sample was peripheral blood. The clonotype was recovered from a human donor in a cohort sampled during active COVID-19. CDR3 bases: TGCAGCGTTGAGGCTATTAGGGACAGCGAGAGGAGGGAAAAACTGTTTTTT. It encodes CSVEAIRDSERREKLFF.